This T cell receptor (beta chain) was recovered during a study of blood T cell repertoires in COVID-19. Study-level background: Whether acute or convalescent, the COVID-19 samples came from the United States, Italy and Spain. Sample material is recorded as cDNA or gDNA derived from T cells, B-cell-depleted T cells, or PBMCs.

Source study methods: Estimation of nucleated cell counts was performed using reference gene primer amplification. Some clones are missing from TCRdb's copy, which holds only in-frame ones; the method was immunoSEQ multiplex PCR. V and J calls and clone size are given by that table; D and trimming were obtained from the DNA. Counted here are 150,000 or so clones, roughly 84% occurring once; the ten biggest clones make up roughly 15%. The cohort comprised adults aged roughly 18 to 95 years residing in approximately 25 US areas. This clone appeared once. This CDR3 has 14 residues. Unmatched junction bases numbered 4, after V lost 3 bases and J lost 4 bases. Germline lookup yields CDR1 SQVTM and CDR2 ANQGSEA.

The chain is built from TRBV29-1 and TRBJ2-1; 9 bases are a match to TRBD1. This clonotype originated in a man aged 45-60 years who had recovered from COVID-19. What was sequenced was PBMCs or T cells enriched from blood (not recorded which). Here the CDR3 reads CSVDDRGLYNEQFF. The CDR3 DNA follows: TGCAGCGTTGATGACAGGGGGTTGTACAATGAGCAGTTCTTC.